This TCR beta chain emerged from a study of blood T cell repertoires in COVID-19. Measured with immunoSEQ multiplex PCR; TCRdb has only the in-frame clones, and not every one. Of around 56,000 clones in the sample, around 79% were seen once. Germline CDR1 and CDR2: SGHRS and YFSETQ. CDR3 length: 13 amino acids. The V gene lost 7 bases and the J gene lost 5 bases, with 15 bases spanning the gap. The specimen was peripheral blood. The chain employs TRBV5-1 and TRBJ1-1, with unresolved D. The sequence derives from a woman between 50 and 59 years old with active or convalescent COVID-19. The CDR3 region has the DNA TGCGCCAGCTGTCGGGTTTTGGGTACTGAAGCTTTCTTT. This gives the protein CASCRVLGTEAFF.